Shown below are 24 T cell receptor beta chains from a single sample sequenced in a study of T cells in narcolepsy. Here immunoSEQ multiplex PCR was the method, and the copy in TCRdb shows in-frame clones only, minus some. The sample holds over 25,000 clones; roughly 90% are singletons and the top ten take roughly 1.2%. The sequenced sample consisted of CD45RA- memory CD4+ T cells from PBMCs. All receptors derive from a human donor with narcolepsy.

The J gene is TRBJ1-1, the V gene TRBV19; tentatively, D is TRBD1 (5 bases). The germline gives CDR1 LNHDA, CDR2 SQIVND (reference sequence). V was trimmed by 5 bases and J by 1 base, leaving 5 bases between them. This CDR3 is 12 amino acids long. As DNA, the CDR3 is TGTGCCAGTAGTGGGGGGAACACTGAAGCTTTCTTT. Translating gives CASSGGNTEAFF.

The CDR3 DNA sequence: TGTGCCAGCAGCGTAGATGTGACAGGGAGAAAAGCTAACTATGGCTACACCTTC. Encoded protein: CASSVDVTGRKANYGYTF. The V gene is TRBV9, the J gene TRBJ1-2; 7 positions match TRBD1. The V gene's germline CDR1 is SGDLS and CDR2 YYNGEE. CDR3 length equals 18 residues. V shed 0 bases, J shed 0 bases, and the junction held 11 bases outside the gene matches.

This chain connects TRBV5-1 to TRBJ1-6, with D unresolved. The V end lost 4 bases, the J end lost 4 bases, and 12 bases lay between the germline ends. The length of the CDR3 is 15 residues. Germline CDR1 SGHRS, CDR2 YFSETQ. The chain's CDR3 is CASSGTLRYNSPLHF. The CDR3 region has the DNA TGCGCCAGCAGCGGTACCCTGAGGTATAATTCACCCCTCCACTTT.

This chain joins TRBV6-5 and TRBJ2-2; 7 bases fit TRBD1. There are 14 residues in the CDR3. The ends lost 6 bases at V and 1 base at J; junction bases unmatched: 2. Germline CDR1 reads MNHEY; CDR2 reads SVGAGI. CDR3 nucleotides: TGTGCCAGCAGGCGGACAGGGAACACCGGGGAGCTGTTTTTT. It codes for CASRRTGNTGELFF.

The genes are TRBV12-5 and TRBJ2-5; no definite D call. The CDR3 extends over 12 amino acids. The germline gives CDR1 LGHNT, CDR2 FRNRAP. Deletions cut 3 bases from V and 2 bases from J, with 4 bases between. For the CDR3, the DNA is TGTGCTAGTGGTTTCGATCAAGAGACCCAGTACTTC. Its protein is CASGFDQETQYF.

This chain uses TRBV2 with TRBJ1-1; D is possibly TRBD1 (6 bases). The ends were cut back, 7 bases at V and 0 bases at J, with 12 bases in the middle. Per the germline V gene, CDR1 is SNHLY and CDR2 is FYNNEI. The CDR3 contains 14 residues. CDR3 nucleotides: TGTGCCAGCACCATAACAGGGCTGAACACTGAAGCTTTCTTT. This sequence encodes CASTITGLNTEAFF. Full variable domain (missing parts from reference TRBV2 and TRBJ1-1): EPEVTQTPSHQVTQMGQEVILRCVPISNHLYFYWYRQILGQKVEFLVSFYNNEISEKSEIFDDQFSVERPDGSNFTLKIRSTKLEDSAMYFCASTITGLNTEAFFGQGTRLTVV.

V gene TRBV5-5 combines with J gene TRBJ1-2; D unresolved. This CDR3 is 13 amino acids long. Between the trimmed V and J ends, which lost 1 base and 8 bases, there was a span of 12 bases. The germline V gene has CDR1 SGHKS and CDR2 YYEKEE (reference sequence). The chain's CDR3 is CASSLFREAGYTF. CDR3 coding DNA: TGTGCCAGCAGCTTGTTTCGGGAGGCAGGCTACACCTTC.

The chain carries TRBV28 and TRBJ1-5; a possible D gene is TRBD1 (5 bases). Germline V gives CDR1 MDHEN, CDR2 SYDVKM. The length of the CDR3 is 18 residues. Trimming pared 5 bases from V and 0 bases from J, leaving 20 bases between. The CDR3 region has the DNA TGTGCCAGCAGTCGGCTACTGGGGGAGCCGAATAGCAATCAGCCCCAGCATTTT. This codes for CASSRLLGEPNSNQPQHF.

This clone was found a few times. The chain carries TRBV10-2 and TRBJ1-5; D is unresolved. Trimming took off 4 bases at V and 2 bases at J, with 9 bases between the two ends. Germline CDR1 is WSHSY and CDR2 is SAAADI. CDR3 length: 14 residues. This CDR3 reads CASSGTTGNQPQHF. The CDR3 DNA is TGCGCCAGCAGTGGAACAACAGGCAATCAGCCCCAGCATTTT.

V is TRBV5-1 and J is TRBJ2-7, with 7 positions matching TRBD1. CDR1 and CDR2 (germline): SGHRS, YFSETQ. V was pared by 4 bases and J by 1 base, with 5 bases of the junction left unmatched. This CDR3 is 14 amino acids long. In nucleotides, the CDR3 is TGCGCCAGCAGCCAACAGGGGTCTTCCTACGAGCAGTACTTC. As protein: CASSQQGSSYEQYF.

The CDR3: CASSPGQGAQADTQYF. In DNA form, the CDR3 reads TGCGCCAGCAGCCCCGGACAGGGGGCGCAGGCCGATACGCAGTATTTT. This sequence joins TRBV5-1 and TRBJ2-3; 11 nucleotides agree with TRBD1. The CDR3 consists of 16 residues. V dropped 4 bases and J dropped 6; count of bases not matched to a gene: 10. The germline CDR1 and CDR2 sequences are SGHRS and YFSETQ. Supplemented by reference TRBV5-1 and TRBJ2-3, the full variable domain reads KAGVTQTPRYLIKTRGQQVTLSCSPISGHRSVSWYQQTPGQGLQFLFEYFSETQRNKGNFPGRFSGRQFSNSRSEMNVSTLELGDSALYLCASSPGQGAQADTQYFGPGTRLTVL.

This rearrangement joins TRBV2 to TRBJ2-1; D may be TRBD1 (5 bases). Germline assignment: CDR1 SNHLY and CDR2 FYNNEI. V shed 4 bases and J shed 3 bases, with 13 bases lying between them. The CDR3 is made up of 15 amino acids. CDR3 amino acids: CASSAAGLIYNEQFF. The CDR3 bases are TGTGCCAGCAGTGCAGCAGGGTTGATCTACAATGAGCAGTTCTTC.

The V gene is TRBV10-3, the J gene TRBJ1-1, with TRBD1 matching over 10 bases. Germline loops: CDR1 ENHRY, CDR2 SYGVKD. J gave up 5 bases and V 7 bases, and 7 bases lay outside the gene matches. The CDR3 sequence is 14 residues long. CDR3 DNA: TGTGCCATCACAGACAGGGGGCGGGGAACTGAAGCTTTCTTT. It is translated as CAITDRGRGTEAFF.

This clone has a handful of counts. V and J are TRBV5-1 and TRBJ1-2; perhaps TRBD1 as D (6 bases). V was pared by 1 base and J by 8 bases, with 12 bases between. Germline values: CDR1 SGHRS, CDR2 YFSETQ. This CDR3 contains 13 residues. This CDR3 reads CASSLRGGGGYTF. The CDR3 coding sequence is TGCGCCAGCAGCTTGAGAGGGGGGGGCGGCTACACCTTC.

J is TRBJ2-3 and V is TRBV18; 9 nucleotides match TRBD2. Per the germline V gene, CDR1 is KGHSH and CDR2 is LQKENI. There are 15 residues in the CDR3. With V trimmed by 1 base and J by 2 bases, 1 base remained unmatched. CDR3 DNA sequence: TGTGCCAGCTCACCACTAGCGGGGGCCACAGATACGCAGTATTTT. This codes for CASSPLAGATDTQYF.

Only one count was recorded for this clone. The rearrangement links TRBV5-4 to TRBJ2-7, with D perhaps being TRBD1 or TRBD2 (6 bases each). Germline V gene sequence: CDR1 SGHNT, CDR2 YYREEE (reference sequence). V was shortened by 4 bases and J by 1 base, with 12 bases between the two germline ends. The CDR3 is 14 amino acids. CDR3 sequence (DNA): TGTGCCAGCAGCCCCCAAGGGGGGTCCTACGAGCAGTACTTC. This encodes CASSPQGGSYEQYF.

The gene calls are TRBV28 and TRBJ1-1; D remains ambiguous. Germline-derived CDR1 and CDR2 are MDHEN and SYDVKM. V was pared by 6 bases and J by 4 bases, with 15 bases between. The CDR3 consists of 14 residues. The CDR3, as DNA: TGTGCCAGCAGGAGAGTAGGGATGGGCACTGAAGCTTTCTTT. This gives the protein CASRRVGMGTEAFF.

V is TRBV5-4 and J is TRBJ1-2, with D unresolved. This CDR3 comprises 14 residues. Trimming shortened V by 3 bases and J by 2 bases, and 11 bases separated the two germline ends. Germline V gene lookup returns CDR1 SGHNT and CDR2 YYREEE (reference sequence). The CDR3 spells CASSSTLSNYGYTF. The CDR3 bases are TGTGCCAGCAGCTCGACCCTGTCGAACTATGGCTACACCTTC.

J is TRBJ1-2 and V is TRBV28; D uncertain. This CDR3 spans 11 amino acids. Trimming stripped 4 bases from V and 7 bases from J, with 7 bases between. Germline-derived CDR1 and CDR2 are MDHEN and SYDVKM. CDR3 amino acids: CASSYVSGYTF. The CDR3 nucleotides are TGTGCCAGCAGTTACGTGTCTGGCTACACCTTC.

This chain links TRBV7-2 with TRBJ2-7; D might be TRBD2 (6 bases). V was pared by 5 bases and J by 2 bases, with 16 bases between. Germline CDR1 reads SGHTA; CDR2 reads FQGNSA. This CDR3 contains 15 residues. The CDR3 DNA is TGTGCCAGCAGCCGGGACTTCTCCCGCCCCTACGAGCAGTACTTC. Its protein is CASSRDFSRPYEQYF.

This chain connects TRBV28 to TRBJ1-5; D is unclear. The CDR3 covers 11 residues. The germline V gene encodes CDR1 MDHEN and CDR2 SYDVKM. V lost 6 bases and J lost 5, with 5 bases in between. This chain's CDR3 is CASSKYQPQHF. CDR3 DNA sequence: TGTGCCAGCAGCAAGTATCAGCCCCAGCATTTT.

The rearrangement uses TRBV19 and TRBJ2-4, with TRBD1 matching 7 bases. V shed 5 bases, J shed 0 bases, and the junction held 7 bases outside the gene matches. CDR1 and CDR2 (germline): LNHDA, SQIVND (reference sequence). The CDR3 sequence is 16 residues long. In nucleotides, the CDR3 is TGTGCCAGTAGTCCCGGGACAGAGGTAGCCAAAAACATTCAGTACTTC. Translated: CASSPGTEVAKNIQYF.

The gene calls are TRBV15 and TRBJ2-2; D is unresolved. Germline-derived CDR1 and CDR2 are LNHNV and YYDKDF (reference sequence). The CDR3 sequence is 17 residues long. The V end lost 0 bases, the J end lost 1 base, and 12 bases lay between the germline ends. The CDR3 DNA sequence: TGTGCCACCAGCAGAGATCAGAGAGCCCAGAACACCGGGGAGCTGTTTTTT. Amino acid sequence: CATSRDQRAQNTGELFF.

The genes are TRBV5-1 and TRBJ1-5; perhaps TRBD1 as D (6 bases). The length of the CDR3 is 13 residues. The ends were cut back, 4 bases at V and 4 bases at J, with 9 bases in the middle. Germline CDR1 SGHRS, CDR2 YFSETQ. CDR3 amino acids: CASSAGTNQPQHF. The CDR3 DNA reads TGCGCCAGCAGCGCCGGGACAAATCAGCCCCAGCATTTT.